What follows are 5 T cell receptor beta chains derived from one specimen sequenced in a study of patients and donors after allogeneic stem cell transplantation. TCRdb itself ran the RT-PCR reads through MiXCR, one entry per CDR3 protein. The sample contains more than 150,000 distinct CDR3 sequences, around two fifths of which appear only once. What was sequenced was blood, either unsorted or a sorted T cell fraction (not recorded which). All receptors come from a human donor who was either an allogeneic HSCT recipient or a stem cell or donor lymphocyte infusion donor (not recorded which). It is not recorded whose cells these are; they may come from a transplant donor.

This clonotype was seen a handful of times. CDR3 in DNA: TGTGCCAGCAGCGTGGACAGGGGAAAGCCCTACAATGAGCAGTTCTTC. It translates to CASSVDRGKPYNEQFF. The genes are TRBV6-2 or TRBV6-3 and TRBJ2-1, with 9 nucleotides matching TRBD1. The V and J ends lost 6 bases and 2 bases, in that order; junction bases with no gene match: 8. The germline V gene encodes CDR1 MNHEY and CDR2 SVGEGT. This CDR3 spans 16 amino acids.

The chain joins TRBV4-3 to TRBJ2-2, with a possible D match to TRBD1 (5 bases). V was shortened by 0 bases and J by 3 bases, with 8 bases between the two germline ends. This CDR3 comprises 15 residues. CDR1 is LGHNA and CDR2 is YSLEER in the germline V gene. This chain's CDR3 is CASSQDAGHTGELFF. As DNA, the CDR3 is TGCGCCAGCAGCCAAGATGCAGGGCACACCGGGGAGCTGTTTTTT.

The rearrangement links TRBV5-5 to TRBJ1-6; no definite D call. The germline V gene encodes CDR1 SGHKS and CDR2 YYEKEE (reference sequence). With 5 bases removed from V and 14 bases from J, the gap between germline ends came to 14 bases. The CDR3 totals 12 residues. The CDR3 spells CASSSPPGTLHF. CDR3 in DNA: TGTGCCAGCAGTTCCCCGCCGGGGACCCTCCACTTT.

The rearrangement links TRBV6-2 or TRBV6-3 to TRBJ1-5, with 10 bases identical to TRBD1. The CDR3 runs to 18 residues. The ends lost 1 base at V and 0 bases at J; junction bases unmatched: 6. Germline CDR1 MNHEY, CDR2 SVGEGT. The CDR3 sequence is CASSYWDRGRYSNQPQHF. The CDR3 nucleotides are TGTGCCAGCAGTTACTGGGACAGGGGCCGCTATAGCAATCAGCCCCAGCATTTT.

The chain is built from TRBV27 and TRBJ1-2; D uncertain. This CDR3 comprises 15 residues. V was cut by 2 bases and J by 2 bases, with 12 bases left in between. Germline values: CDR1 MNHEY, CDR2 SMNVEV (reference sequence). The CDR3 nucleotides are TGTGCCAGCAGTTTAGTCCCGGTTGGCAACTATGGCTACACCTTC. This encodes CASSLVPVGNYGYTF.